The 27 T cell receptor beta chains in this list originate from one sample, sequenced in a study of shared clonotypes between healthy human individuals. Profiling relied on immunoSEQ multiplex PCR, and the TCRdb table lists in-frame clones only, not all of them. The sample holds around 2,000,000 clones, about 94% seen once. Naive CD8 cells, CD45RO-negative and positively selected for CCR7, excluded terminally differentiated effector memory CD45RA+ cells. Specimen: naive CD8+ T cells sorted from blood. Receptor source: a man between 18 and 29 years old in good health.

The rearrangement uses TRBV10-2 and TRBJ1-4; D is ambiguous. The length of the CDR3 is 14 residues. Germline CDR1 and CDR2: WSHSY and SAAADI. Trimming pared 3 bases from V and 8 bases from J, leaving 13 bases between. CDR3 region: CASSDGRLSEKLFF. The CDR3 bases are TGCGCCAGCAGTGATGGCAGGTTATCGGAAAAACTGTTTTTT.

CDR3: CASSYTTGVYEQYF. In nucleotides, the CDR3 is TGTGCCAGCAGCTACACCACAGGGGTGTACGAGCAGTACTTC. V gene TRBV7-9 combines with J gene TRBJ2-7, with 7 bases matching TRBD1. The J segment lost 4 bases and the V segment lost 4 bases, leaving 7 bases of the junction unmatched. The CDR3 sequence is 14 residues long. Germline CDR1 is SEHNR and CDR2 is FQNEAQ (reference sequence).

The V gene is TRBV10-1, the J gene TRBJ1-1, with D possibly matching TRBD1 (6 bases). The germline V gene has CDR1 WNHNN and CDR2 SYGVQD (reference sequence). The CDR3 runs 15 residues. V was trimmed by 3 bases and J by 5 bases, leaving 16 bases between them. Here the CDR3 DNA reads TGCGCCAGCAGTGAAGCCCAGGGGACGGTGACTGAAGCTTTCTTT. It encodes CASSEAQGTVTEAFF.

The CDR3 nucleotides read TGTGCCAGCAGCTTGGCCTTCGGAGCCCTCGAGCAGTACTTC. Its protein is CASSLAFGALEQYF. The chain has TRBV5-4 and TRBJ2-7; no firm D call. The CDR3 spans 14 residues. Germline values: CDR1 SGHNT, CDR2 YYREEE (reference sequence). Trimming took off 0 bases at V and 6 bases at J, with 13 bases between the two ends.

Only one count was recorded for this clone. The CDR3 here is CASSPPHGTGGGNTIYF. The CDR3 DNA follows: TGTGCCAGCAGTCCACCCCACGGGACAGGGGGTGGAAACACCATATATTTT. The J gene is TRBJ1-3, the V gene TRBV28; TRBD1 matches 11 bases. The germline CDR1 and CDR2 sequences are MDHEN and SYDVKM. V lost 5 bases to trimming and J lost 3 bases; unmatched junction nucleotides: 9. The CDR3 is 17 residues long.

About this clone itself: A junction end diverges from the germline sequence, so it may reflect a read error. V usage is TRBV19 and J usage is TRBJ2-2; no definite D call. This CDR3 is built from 12 residues. In germline, CDR1 is LNHDA, CDR2 SQIVND (reference sequence). This CDR3 is CTSPSAGGELFF. CDR3 sequence (DNA): TGTACCAGCCCCTCTGCAGGCGGGGAGCTGTTTTTT.

The chain uses TRBV19 and TRBJ2-1; 7 nucleotides line up with TRBD2. Germline CDR1 and CDR2: LNHDA and SQIVND (reference sequence). The length of the CDR3 is 15 residues. V shed 7 bases, J shed 2 bases, and the junction held 8 bases outside the gene matches. The CDR3 region is CASTNRLAAYNEQFF. The CDR3 DNA reads TGTGCCAGTACCAATCGACTAGCAGCCTACAATGAGCAGTTCTTC.

The CDR3 spells CASNRDREEYGYTF. The DNA of the CDR3 is TGTGCCAGTAACAGGGACAGGGAAGAGTATGGCTACACCTTC. This chain joins TRBV19 and TRBJ1-2, with 9 bases identical to TRBD1. From germline, CDR1 is LNHDA and CDR2 SQIVND (reference sequence). V lost 7 bases to trimming and J lost 5 bases; unmatched junction nucleotides: 8. This CDR3 region has 14 residues.

In regard to this clone: The junction departs from germline at one end; a sequencing error may be responsible. The J gene is TRBJ2-7, the V gene TRBV7-9; 10 nucleotides agree with TRBD2. Per the germline V gene, CDR1 is SEHNR and CDR2 is FQNEAQ (reference sequence). There are 14 residues in the CDR3. The CDR3 loop is CASSVAGGRNEQYF. The CDR3, as DNA: TGTGCCAGCAGCGTAGCGGGGGGAAGAAACGAGCAGTACTTC.

The rearrangement joins TRBV10-3 to TRBJ2-2; either TRBD1 or TRBD2 may fit D (5 bases each). The CDR3 extends over 15 amino acids. Germline assignment: CDR1 ENHRY and CDR2 SYGVKD. Trimming pared 2 bases from V and 3 bases from J, leaving 10 bases between. The CDR3 bases are TGTGCCATCAGTGAGGAGGGGTCGGACACCGGGGAGCTGTTTTTT. Residues: CAISEEGSDTGELFF.

The chain links TRBV4-1 to TRBJ2-2; the D is unclear. CDR3 length: 15 amino acids. Germline CDR1 reads MGHRA; CDR2 reads YSYEKL. Trimming pared 6 bases from V and 3 bases from J, leaving 14 bases between. The CDR3 DNA sequence: TGCGCCAGCAGTCCCGGGTCCTGGGACACCGGGGAGCTGTTTTTT. Its translation is CASSPGSWDTGELFF.

The chain combines TRBV6-5 with TRBJ2-2; tentative D call: TRBD2 (5 bases). Between the trimmed V and J ends, which lost 0 bases and 7 bases, there was a span of 9 bases. Germline V lookup: CDR1 MNHEY, CDR2 SVGAGI. The CDR3 is made up of 14 amino acids. The CDR3 DNA reads TGTGCCAGCAGTTACTCGCTCGAGGGCGGGGAGCTGTTTTTT. Its translation: CASSYSLEGGELFF.

The gene calls are TRBV28 and TRBJ2-1; possible D gene TRBD1, 6 bases. Trimming cost V 5 bases and J 9 bases, with 17 bases left between them. The CDR3 consists of 14 residues. CDR1 and CDR2 (germline): MDHEN, SYDVKM. DNA for the CDR3: TGTGCCAGCAGTACGGCCGTGGGGGCGGTTGAGCAGTTCTTC. Protein: CASSTAVGAVEQFF.

The rearrangement uses TRBV9 and TRBJ1-4; 10 bases agree with TRBD1. The CDR3 is 14 amino acids. Germline loops: CDR1 SGDLS, CDR2 YYNGEE. V trimming: 4 bases; J trimming: 6 bases; junction bases outside the gene matches: 3. The CDR3 here is CASSLGTGDEKLFF. The CDR3 nucleotides are TGTGCCAGCAGCCTCGGGACAGGGGATGAAAAACTGTTTTTT.

V usage is TRBV4-3 and J usage is TRBJ2-7; possible D gene TRBD1, 5 bases. Germline values: CDR1 LGHNA, CDR2 YSLEER. Trimming pared 4 bases from V and 6 bases from J, leaving 19 bases between. The CDR3 spans 15 residues. The CDR3 nucleotides are TGCGCCAGCAGCCCCCTGGACACCGACCGTAGCGAGCAGTACTTC. Translated, it gives CASSPLDTDRSEQYF.

CDR3 sequence (DNA): TGCGCCAGCAGCCCCCGGACAGGGCCAGGCGCTCTTGGCTACACCTTC. Protein sequence: CASSPRTGPGALGYTF. The rearrangement links TRBV5-1 to TRBJ1-2; 8 bases fit TRBD1. The CDR3 runs 16 residues. CDR1 and CDR2 from the germline V gene are SGHRS and YFSETQ. V dropped 4 bases and J dropped 7; count of bases not matched to a gene: 15.

With regard to this clone: Other DNA variants within this sample encode the same CDR3. The V gene is TRBV4-1, the J gene TRBJ2-7, with 7 nucleotides matching TRBD1. Germline V CDR1 and CDR2: MGHRA, YSYEKL. J lost 3 bases, V lost 5 bases, and 7 bases had no gene match. The CDR3 is 14 residues long. The CDR3 DNA reads as TGCGCCAGCAGCTCCCGGGACAGTAGCTACGAGCAGTACTTC. Its translation is CASSSRDSSYEQYF.

J is TRBJ2-3 and V is TRBV13, with D uncertain. CDR3 size: 12 residues. The germline V gene has CDR1 PRHDT and CDR2 FYEKMQ (reference sequence). Trimming removed 5 bases from V and 2 bases from J, with 5 bases in between. The CDR3 region is CASSLFTDTQYF. CDR3 nucleotide sequence: TGTGCCAGCAGCCTCTTCACAGATACGCAGTATTTT.

The rearrangement uses TRBV7-3 and TRBJ2-1; D perhaps matches TRBD1 (6 bases). Germline lookup yields CDR1 SGHTA and CDR2 FQGTGA. V was trimmed by 5 bases and J by 6 bases, leaving 14 bases between them. The CDR3 runs to 14 residues. CDR3 protein: CASSLTGYLNEQFF. The CDR3 nucleotides read TGTGCCAGCAGCCTCACAGGGTATCTCAATGAGCAGTTCTTC.

The CDR3 DNA reads TGTGCCAGCAGCCCCCCCGGGAGCTCCTTCGGGGAGCTGTTTTTT. Translated, it gives CASSPPGSSFGELFF. The rearrangement joins TRBV7-9 to TRBJ2-2; TRBD2 is a possible D gene (6 bases). Per the germline V gene, CDR1 is SEHNR and CDR2 is FQNEAQ (reference sequence). The germline V and J ends were trimmed by 5 bases and 7 bases, with 17 bases remaining between them. The length of the CDR3 is 15 residues.

This clone showed up just once. The genes are TRBV28 and TRBJ2-7, with D maybe TRBD2 (6 bases). CDR1 is MDHEN and CDR2 is SYDVKM in the germline V gene. V was cut by 3 bases and J by 2 bases, with 11 bases left in between. The CDR3 is 14 residues long. CDR3 in DNA: TGTGCCAGCAGTTTTGTCGGCGGGACCTACGAGCAGTACTTC. Protein sequence: CASSFVGGTYEQYF. The variable domain in full, with the rest retrieved from reference TRBV28 and TRBJ2-7, is DVKVTQSSRYLVKRTGEKVFLECVQDMDHENMFWYRQDPGLGLRLIYFSYDVKMKEKGDIPEGYSVSREKKERFSLILESASTNQTSMYLCASSFVGGTYEQYFGPGTRLTVT.

About this clone itself: This same CDR3 is encoded by further DNA sequences in the sample. This sequence joins TRBV28 and TRBJ2-1, with D possibly being TRBD1 (6 bases). CDR1 and CDR2 (germline): MDHEN, SYDVKM. The V end was cut by 2 bases, the J end by 1 base, with 6 bases between. The CDR3 is 14 amino acids. Here the CDR3 DNA reads TGTGCCAGCAGTTTAACAGGGTCCTACAATGAGCAGTTCTTC. Encoded protein: CASSLTGSYNEQFF.

Regarding this clone: The sample contains more than one DNA sequence encoding this CDR3. This chain links TRBV7-9 with TRBJ2-7; D unresolved. Germline V gene sequence: CDR1 SEHNR, CDR2 FQNEAQ (reference sequence). Deletions cut 5 bases from V and 5 bases from J, with 7 bases between. The CDR3 has 11 amino acids. The CDR3: CASSPLDEQYF. The CDR3 bases are TGTGCCAGCAGCCCTTTGGACGAGCAGTACTTC. The variable domain in full, with the rest retrieved from reference TRBV7-9 and TRBJ2-7, is DTGVSQNPRHKITKRGQNVTFRCDPISEHNRLYWYRQTLGQGPEFLTYFQNEAQLEKSRLLSDRFSAERPKGSFSTLEIQRTEQGDSAMYLCASSPLDEQYFGPGTRLTVT.

The CDR3 nucleotides read TGCGCCAGCAGCCTCACCGGGACAGCCGACTATGGCTACACCTTC. Residues: CASSLTGTADYGYTF. This rearrangement joins TRBV4-1 to TRBJ1-2; TRBD1 agrees at 7 bases. The CDR3 is 15 amino acids. Germline V gene data show CDR1 as MGHRA and CDR2 as YSYEKL. Trimming at V came to 4 bases and at J to 3 bases, leaving 8 bases not matched to a gene.

The CDR3: CSVVAGGLQETQYF. In DNA, the CDR3 is TGCAGCGTAGTAGCGGGGGGCCTACAAGAGACCCAGTACTTC. The chain links TRBV29-1 to TRBJ2-5, with 10 bases fitting TRBD2. The length of the CDR3 is 14 residues. Germline values: CDR1 SQVTM, CDR2 ANQGSEA. The V gene end was trimmed by 6 bases and the J gene end by 2 bases; junction bases not matched to a gene: 6.

The J gene is TRBJ2-5, the V gene TRBV19; D may be TRBD2 (5 bases). Germline CDR1 is LNHDA and CDR2 is SQIVND (reference sequence). The CDR3 is 17 amino acids. V lost 1 base, J lost 2 bases, and 17 bases lay in between. CDR3 sequence: CASSIASSWGEQETQYF. The CDR3 nucleotides are TGTGCCAGTAGTATAGCGTCTAGCTGGGGAGAACAAGAGACCCAGTACTTC.

The chain carries TRBV18 and TRBJ1-2; 8 bases fit TRBD1. The CDR3 totals 14 residues. Trimming at V came to 5 bases and at J to 4 bases, leaving 6 bases not matched to a gene. The germline gives CDR1 KGHSH, CDR2 LQKENI. The CDR3, as DNA: TGTGCCAGCTCAAGATCAGGGGGCCCCTATGGCTACACCTTC. Encoded protein: CASSRSGGPYGYTF.